This T cell receptor beta chain derives from a study of blood T cell repertoires in COVID-19. The wider study: COVID-19 samples from acute and convalescent phases originated in the United States, Italy and Spain.

As for this clone: A read error may produce the germline difference seen at one junction end.

In the original analysis: Amplified reference gene primers provided the basis for estimating nucleated cell counts. Profiled with immunoSEQ multiplex PCR; TCRdb holds only in-frame clones, not every one. The D gene and trimming were derived from the DNA, and the V and J assignments and clone size from that table. Of over 300,000 clones in the sample, nearly 90% were seen once. Germline CDR1 reads MRHNA; CDR2 reads SNTAGT. This CDR3 is 15 amino acids long. The chain recombines TRBV6-4 with TRBJ1-2, with D unresolved. The specimen was peripheral blood. This receptor was obtained from a man younger than 30 with active or convalescent COVID-19. The DNA of the CDR3 is TGTGCCAGCAGTGACAAGAGGAACGCACCCTATAGCTACACCTTC. Translating gives CASSDKRNAPYSYTF.